This TCR beta chain came from a study of cytomegalovirus exposure and HLA in healthy donors. General study results and limits: Compared with the roughly 730-donor mean, an Asian-associated ancestry cluster reportedly had fewer N-insertions, according to a later analysis.

PCR involved 60 Vbeta and 13 Jbeta primers. Sequencing used immunoSEQ multiplex PCR; TCRdb keeps in-frame clones, though not all of them. The listing records approximately 110,000 clones. The V gene's germline CDR1 is SGDLS and CDR2 YYNGEE. The CDR3 length is 16 residues. V lost 0 bases, J lost 0 bases, and 12 bases lay in between. Comments on this clone: Its antigen is not known.

This TCR was sampled from a man younger than 30 in good health and CMV-seronegative. The material sequenced was PBMCs. This sequence joins TRBV9 and TRBJ1-1, with unresolved D. CDR3 in amino acids: CASSVGPRHLNTEAFF. CDR3 nucleotide sequence: TGTGCCAGCAGCGTAGGTCCGAGACACCTGAACACTGAAGCTTTCTTT. Supplemented by reference TRBV9 and TRBJ1-1, the full variable domain reads DSGVTQTPKHLITATGQRVTLRCSPRSGDLSVYWYQQSLDQGLQFLIQYYNGEERAKGNILERFSAQQFPDLHSELNLSSLELGDSALYFCASSVGPRHLNTEAFFGQGTRLTVV.